The rows below give T cell receptor beta chains drawn from one sample of a study of blood T cell repertoires in COVID-19. Profiled with immunoSEQ multiplex PCR; TCRdb holds only in-frame clones, not every one. The data contain 70,000 to 95,000 clones, about 93% of them singletons. The sample consisted of peripheral blood. Receptor source: a woman aged 50 to 60 in a cohort sampled during active COVID-19. Both conserved end residues are part of each CDR3. The D gene is left open where the match is weak.

cdr3_aa,d_call,v_call
CASSSWDRGQETQYF,TRBD1,TRBV7-9
CASSPLQGGLQYF,NA,TRBV18
CASSSDGEEKLFF,NA,TRBV11-3
CASSLGSGRTDTQYF,NA,TRBV5-1
CASRHGEAGHTIYF,NA,TRBV5-6
CASSSRPTSSYNEQFF,NA,TRBV5-1
CASSFGPWSTGGAKDTQYF,TRBD1,TRBV7-3
CASTRGSASSYEQYF,NA,TRBV3-1/TRBV3-2
CASSEAQGLVYGYTF,NA,TRBV6-1
CATSTMDRGLNEKLFF,TRBD1,TRBV15
CASRLTYTEAFF,NA,TRBV28
CASSYTGQDGYTF,NA,TRBV5-4
CASSLQGPEQYF,NA,TRBV28
CASSLGPDYGYTF,NA,TRBV7-9
CASTLPAGGVGEQYF,TRBD2,TRBV6-5
CASTTREETQYF,NA,TRBV13
CASSFSTEQYF,NA,TRBV5-1
CASSVSTGGGEKLFF,TRBD1,TRBV9
CASSLGRGRSPLHF,TRBD1,TRBV5-5
CASSLPMDYGYTF,NA,TRBV6-2/TRBV6-3
CSASQAGSGSHGYTF,NA,TRBV20-1
CASSAGQGAVTDTQYF,TRBD1,TRBV6-1
CASSPTGVVHTGELFF,TRBD1,TRBV3-1/TRBV3-2
CASSQGRGEVSYEQYF,NA,TRBV4-1